The 27 T cell receptor beta chains in this list originate from one sample, sequenced in a study of T cell changes during pregnancy in multiple sclerosis. Using immunoSEQ multiplex PCR, the repertoire was profiled, and TCRdb retains in-frame clones only, with some absent. This table holds tens of thousands of clones, about nine tenths found once. The material was peripheral blood, obtained after pregnancy. All receptors come from a female donor in good health, enrolled as a control in a pregnancy study.

The rearrangement joins TRBV5-1 to TRBJ2-7, with 8 bases aligning to TRBD2. This CDR3 contains 16 residues. In germline, CDR1 is SGHRS, CDR2 YFSETQ. The trim removed 0 bases at V and 1 base at J, leaving 6 bases unmatched. The CDR3 loop reads CASSLVETSGSYEQYF. In DNA form, the CDR3 reads TGCGCCAGCAGCTTGGTCGAAACTAGCGGATCCTACGAGCAGTACTTC.

CDR3: CASSITPGAAREQYF. The CDR3 nucleotides read TGTGCCAGTAGTATTACTCCAGGGGCCGCCCGCGAGCAGTACTTC. This sequence joins TRBV19 and TRBJ2-7, with a weak D call TRBD1 (6 bases). Germline V gene data show CDR1 as LNHDA and CDR2 as SQIVND (reference sequence). Between the trimmed V and J ends, which lost 3 bases and 6 bases, there was a span of 18 bases. The CDR3 is made up of 15 amino acids. Full variable domain (outside the CDR3, taken from reference TRBV19 and TRBJ2-7): DGGITQSPKYLFRKEGQNVTLSCEQNLNHDAMYWYRQDPGQGLRLIYYSQIVNDFQKGDIAEGYSVSREKKESFPLTVTSAQKNPTAFYLCASSITPGAAREQYFGPGTRLTVT.

The J gene is TRBJ2-7, the V gene TRBV5-1, with a weak D call TRBD2 (6 bases). The CDR3 runs 14 residues. Germline V lookup: CDR1 SGHRS, CDR2 YFSETQ. V was clipped by 6 bases and J by 2 bases, with 15 bases between them. The CDR3 DNA is TGCGCCAGCAAACTCGCGGAGGGAACCTACGAGCAGTACTTC. Protein: CASKLAEGTYEQYF.

The V gene is TRBV19, the J gene TRBJ2-2; 7 positions match TRBD2. From germline, CDR1 is LNHDA and CDR2 SQIVND (reference sequence). V lost 2 bases to trimming and J lost 7 bases; unmatched junction nucleotides: 13. This CDR3 region has 17 residues. The CDR3 bases are TGTGCCAGTAGTATACCGAGCGGGATGTTCGTTGGCGGGGAGCTGTTTTTT. The encoded protein is CASSIPSGMFVGGELFF.

This clone was seen only once. This CDR3 is CASTRQGGHYGYTF. As DNA, the CDR3 is TGTGCCAGCACTCGACAGGGTGGGCACTATGGCTACACCTTC. The chain combines TRBV6-5 with TRBJ1-2, with TRBD1 matching 7 bases. CDR1 MNHEY and CDR2 SVGAGI come from the germline V gene. CDR3 length: 14 residues. V gave up 7 bases and J gave up 3 bases; unmatched junction bases: 8.

The chain couples TRBV5-4 to TRBJ2-2; D ambiguous. This CDR3 spans 14 amino acids. Germline assignment: CDR1 SGHNT and CDR2 YYREEE (reference sequence). The V end was cut by 0 bases, the J end by 0 bases, with 3 bases between. This chain's CDR3 is CASSLVSNTGELFF. The CDR3 DNA reads as TGTGCCAGCAGCTTGGTCTCGAACACCGGGGAGCTGTTTTTT.

The V call is TRBV9, the J call TRBJ2-7, with D maybe TRBD2 (6 bases). Germline V gives CDR1 SGDLS, CDR2 YYNGEE. The CDR3 is 14 residues long. V shed 5 bases and J shed 3 bases, with 15 bases lying between them. As DNA, the CDR3 is TGTGCCAGCAGTCCGTACGGGACTCTCTACGAGCAGTACTTC. Translation gives CASSPYGTLYEQYF.

The chain couples TRBV5-4 to TRBJ2-7, with D uncertain. Germline CDR1 reads SGHNT; CDR2 reads YYREEE (reference sequence). V was pared by 4 bases and J by 0 bases, with 8 bases between. CDR3 length equals 13 residues. The chain's CDR3 is CASSQKISYEQYF. DNA for the CDR3: TGTGCCAGCAGCCAAAAAATCTCCTACGAGCAGTACTTC.

The chain recombines TRBV19 with TRBJ2-1; D unresolved. The germline V gene has CDR1 LNHDA and CDR2 SQIVND (reference sequence). The CDR3 is made up of 15 amino acids. V lost 0 bases and J lost 0, with 6 bases in between. This chain's CDR3 is CASSIDLDSYNEQFF. The CDR3 DNA reads as TGTGCCAGTAGTATAGATCTAGACTCCTACAATGAGCAGTTCTTC. The complete variable domain, with remaining parts taken from reference TRBV19 and TRBJ2-1, reads DGGITQSPKYLFRKEGQNVTLSCEQNLNHDAMYWYRQDPGQGLRLIYYSQIVNDFQKGDIAEGYSVSREKKESFPLTVTSAQKNPTAFYLCASSIDLDSYNEQFFGPGTRLTVL.

The chain combines TRBV5-1 with TRBJ1-2, with D unresolved. Trimming took off 4 bases at V and 2 bases at J, with 9 bases between the two ends. In germline, CDR1 is SGHRS, CDR2 YFSETQ. The CDR3 has 13 amino acids. CDR3 residues: CASSQTANYGYTF. The DNA of the CDR3 is TGCGCCAGCAGCCAGACTGCCAACTATGGCTACACCTTC.

J is TRBJ2-7 and V is TRBV7-9; TRBD1 matches at 9 bases. Looked up from germline, CDR1 is SEHNR and CDR2 is FQNEAQ (reference sequence). The junction had 8 bases not matched to a gene; V was cut back by 5 bases and J by 6 bases. The CDR3 sequence is 14 residues long. Written as DNA, the CDR3 is TGTGCCAGCAGCCCCGACAGGGGGGCGGCCGAGCAGTACTTC. Translated: CASSPDRGAAEQYF.

The CDR3 protein is CASSISGWDNSPLHF. CDR3 DNA sequence: TGTGCCAGTAGTATTTCGGGGTGGGATAATTCACCCCTCCACTTT. V is TRBV19 and J is TRBJ1-6; D is uncertain. This CDR3 contains 15 residues. V lost 3 bases and J lost 5, with 11 bases in between. Germline V gene lookup returns CDR1 LNHDA and CDR2 SQIVND (reference sequence).

Remarks on this clone: The junction does not match germline at one end; this may be a read error. The chain couples TRBV7-7 to TRBJ2-5, with a tentative D call TRBD2 (6 bases). The CDR3 is 15 amino acids. Per germline, CDR1 SSHAT and CDR2 FNYEAQ (reference sequence). The CDR3 loop reads CASSETGTPKETQYF. DNA for the CDR3: TGTGCTAGCAGCGAAACCGGGACTCCCAAAGAGACCCAGTACTTC.

The chain recombines TRBV29-1 with TRBJ1-1; TRBD1 agrees at 8 bases. The CDR3 has 15 residues. The J segment lost 3 bases and the V segment lost 3 bases, leaving 9 bases of the junction unmatched. CDR1 SQVTM and CDR2 ANQGSEA come from the germline V gene. The chain's CDR3 is CSVDRRGRGYTEAFF. The CDR3 nucleotides are TGCAGCGTTGATCGCAGGGGGCGCGGTTACACTGAAGCTTTCTTT. The full variable domain, in which reference TRBV29-1 and TRBJ1-1 provide the parts outside the CDR3, is SAVISQKPSRDICQRGTSLTIQCQVDSQVTMMFWYRQQPGQSLTLIATANQGSEATYESGFVIDKFPISRPNLTFSTLTVSNMSPEDSSIYLCSVDRRGRGYTEAFFGQGTRLTVV.

This clone showed up just once. This sequence joins TRBV7-9 and TRBJ1-5; TRBD1 aligns across 7 bases. The CDR3 has 14 amino acids. The ends lost 5 bases at V and 6 bases at J; junction bases unmatched: 7. CDR1 and CDR2 (germline): SEHNR, FQNEAQ (reference sequence). In DNA form, the CDR3 reads TGTGCCAGCAGCCCCGTGACAGGGAGTCAGCCCCAGCATTTT. It specifies CASSPVTGSQPQHF. Based on the CDR3 plus reference TRBV7-9 and TRBJ1-5, the full variable domain is DTGVSQNPRHKITKRGQNVTFRCDPISEHNRLYWYRQTLGQGPEFLTYFQNEAQLEKSRLLSDRFSAERPKGSFSTLEIQRTEQGDSAMYLCASSPVTGSQPQHFGDGTRLSIL.

The chain couples TRBV11-3 to TRBJ2-7; TRBD1 aligns across 7 bases. The ends lost 5 bases at V and 3 bases at J; junction bases unmatched: 4. CDR3 length: 13 residues. From germline, CDR1 is SGHNT and CDR2 YENEEA. DNA of the CDR3: TGTGCCAGCAGCCCCGGGACAGACTACGAGCAGTACTTC. Translation gives CASSPGTDYEQYF.

The V call is TRBV11-2, the J call TRBJ2-3, with D unresolved. The V and J ends lost 0 bases and 4 bases respectively, with 11 bases between them. Germline V gene lookup returns CDR1 SGHAT and CDR2 FQNNGV. The CDR3 totals 15 residues. The CDR3 bases are TGTGCCAGCAGCTTAGATCAGGTGGTCGCAGATACGCAGTATTTT. Translated, it gives CASSLDQVVADTQYF.

The genes are TRBV7-2 and TRBJ1-1, with 8 positions matching TRBD1. Germline V CDR1 and CDR2: SGHTA, FQGNSA. The CDR3 covers 14 residues. V lost 2 bases and J lost 4; bases outside the gene matches: 3. The CDR3 region has the DNA TGTGCCAGCAGCTTAACAGGGGGAGGCACTGAAGCTTTCTTT. It codes for CASSLTGGGTEAFF.

The CDR3 DNA reads as TGTGCCAGCTCACCTACACTAGCGGGGGGCAGCCACGAGCAGTACTTC. Protein product: CASSPTLAGGSHEQYF. The chain recombines TRBV18 with TRBJ2-7, with 12 bases aligning to TRBD2. V shed 3 bases and J 5 bases; nucleotides not matched to a gene: 8. The CDR3 has 16 residues. Germline CDR1 and CDR2: KGHSH and LQKENI.

The J gene is TRBJ1-1, the V gene TRBV14; maybe TRBD1 (5 bases). Germline V lookup: CDR1 SGHDN, CDR2 FVKESK. Trimming left V 4 bases short and J 1 base short, with 7 bases between. The CDR3 loop spans 13 amino acids. Here the CDR3 DNA reads TGTGCCAGCAGCCCGACAGCGAACACTGAAGCTTTCTTT. Translation gives CASSPTANTEAFF.

V and J are TRBV14 and TRBJ1-3; weak D call: TRBD1 (5 bases). There are 15 residues in the CDR3. Germline values: CDR1 SGHDN, CDR2 FVKESK. Trimming removed 1 base at V and 3 bases at J, with 10 bases between. The CDR3 here is CASSQAGGIGNTIYF. DNA of the CDR3: TGTGCCAGCAGCCAAGCGGGGGGGATTGGAAACACCATATATTTT.

J is TRBJ2-7 and V is TRBV19, with TRBD1 matching 9 bases. CDR1 and CDR2 (germline): LNHDA, SQIVND (reference sequence). The CDR3 has 16 amino acids. V was pared by 1 base and J by 1 base, with 5 bases of the junction left unmatched. In DNA form, the CDR3 reads TGTGCCAGTAGTATAGGCGACAGGGGGGTTTCCTACGAGCAGTACTTC. It encodes CASSIGDRGVSYEQYF.

The chain has TRBV30 and TRBJ1-6; D possibly corresponds to TRBD1 (6 bases). The length of the CDR3 is 13 residues. Germline V lookup: CDR1 GTSNPN, CDR2 SVGIG (reference sequence). Trimming cost V 5 bases and J 7 bases, with 12 bases left between them. In DNA form, the CDR3 reads TGTGCCTGGGGGACATTGGCGAATTCACCCCTCCACTTT. Translating it yields CAWGTLANSPLHF.

This clone has only one observation. V gene TRBV27 combines with J gene TRBJ2-5, with 13 bases matching TRBD2. The CDR3 sequence is 16 residues long. Germline V gene lookup returns CDR1 MNHEY and CDR2 SMNVEV (reference sequence). V trimming: 5 bases; J trimming: 1 base; junction bases outside the gene matches: 4. This chain's CDR3 is CASSPGTSGAQETQYF. The CDR3 bases are TGTGCCAGCAGTCCCGGGACTAGCGGGGCCCAAGAGACCCAGTACTTC.

This clone was found once. The gene calls are TRBV27 and TRBJ1-1, with D perhaps TRBD1 (6 bases). CDR3 length: 15 residues. V lost 5 bases to trimming and J lost 0 bases, with 13 bases between them. The V gene's germline CDR1 is MNHEY and CDR2 SMNVEV (reference sequence). The CDR3 protein is CASSARGSMNTEAFF. For the CDR3, the DNA is TGTGCCAGCAGTGCCAGGGGCTCGATGAACACTGAAGCTTTCTTT.

The table lists this clone with a count of one. V gene TRBV14 combines with J gene TRBJ2-7, with TRBD1 matching 7 bases. Germline V gives CDR1 SGHDN, CDR2 FVKESK. The CDR3 is 13 residues long. V gave up 5 bases and J gave up 3 bases; unmatched junction bases: 4. CDR3 region: CASSWDSIYEQYF. The CDR3, as DNA: TGTGCCAGCAGCTGGGACAGTATCTACGAGCAGTACTTC.

The V gene is TRBV5-1, the J gene TRBJ2-7; perhaps TRBD2 as D (6 bases). The germline V and J ends were trimmed by 0 bases and 7 bases, with 11 bases remaining between them. The CDR3 has 13 residues. Germline lookup yields CDR1 SGHRS and CDR2 YFSETQ. CDR3 nucleotide sequence: TGCGCCAGCAGCTTGGGGCCGGGGAGGGAGCAGTACTTC. Encoded protein: CASSLGPGREQYF.